The following is a T cell receptor (beta chain) sequence with its context. What it binds is not known. This CDR3 is built from 14 residues. Deletions cut 4 bases from V and 0 bases from J, with 9 bases between. In germline, CDR1 is LNHDA, CDR2 SQIVND (reference sequence). The sample is drawn from a study of graft-versus-host responses after intestinal transplantation. Overall study context: Anti-thymocyte globulin induction was given to all recipients, followed by tacrolimus and steroids for approximately three years.

Measured with immunoSEQ multiplex PCR; TCRdb has only the in-frame clones, and not every one. The sample records over 9,000 clones, around 96% being singletons. Study findings and constraints: Declining HvG levels early post-transplant were linked to peak circulating GvH clone levels.

This TCR was sampled from a human patient who received an intestinal transplant, so some T cells may come from the graft donor. The chain couples TRBV19 to TRBJ1-1; unclear D gene. The sample was bone marrow, taken roughly 500 days after intestinal transplantation. The CDR3 coding sequence is TGTGCCAGTAGTACCCCGGGAGTGAACACTGAAGCTTTCTTT. Its translation is CASSTPGVNTEAFF. The variable domain in full, with the rest retrieved from reference TRBV19 and TRBJ1-1, is DGGITQSPKYLFRKEGQNVTLSCEQNLNHDAMYWYRQDPGQGLRLIYYSQIVNDFQKGDIAEGYSVSREKKESFPLTVTSAQKNPTAFYLCASSTPGVNTEAFFGQGTRLTVV.